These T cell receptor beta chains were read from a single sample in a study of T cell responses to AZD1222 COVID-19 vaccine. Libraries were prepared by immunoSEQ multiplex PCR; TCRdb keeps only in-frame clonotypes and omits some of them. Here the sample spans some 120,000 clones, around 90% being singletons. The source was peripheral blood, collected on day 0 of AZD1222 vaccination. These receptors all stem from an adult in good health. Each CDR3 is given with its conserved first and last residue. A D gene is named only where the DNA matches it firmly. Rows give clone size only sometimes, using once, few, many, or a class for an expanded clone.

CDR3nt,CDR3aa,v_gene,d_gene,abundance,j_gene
TGTGCCAGCAGATCACCCCTGGCCGGGGAGTCCTACAATGAGCAGTTCTTC,CASRSPLAGESYNEQFF,TRBV7-9,.,.,TRBJ2-1
TGTGCCAGCAGCCAAGGTGGAGGGGTTGGAGCTTTCTTT,CASSQGGGVGAFF,TRBV3-1/TRBV3-2,.,.,TRBJ1-1
TGTGCCAGCAGTTCCGGGGGACAGGGGAACTATGGCTACACCTTC,CASSSGGQGNYGYTF,TRBV27,TRBD1,.,TRBJ1-2
TGTGCCAGCAGTCTTTGGGCCGCTGAGGGCATTCAGTACTTC,CASSLWAAEGIQYF,TRBV2,.,.,TRBJ2-4
TGTGCCAGCTTCAGGGGGCCGGGGCGGGAGCTGTTTTTT,CASFRGPGRELFF,TRBV5-8,TRBD1,.,TRBJ2-2
TGTGCCAGCAGCCAAGCCCCTAGCGGGATTTTCAATGAGCAGTTCTTC,CASSQAPSGIFNEQFF,TRBV4-2,TRBD2,.,TRBJ2-1
TGTGCCTGGAGTGCCGCAGGGACTGAGGCGGCCCAGCATTTT,CAWSAAGTEAAQHF,TRBV30,.,.,TRBJ1-5
TGTGCCAGCAGCCATTCTGGGACAGGCAATTCACCCCTCCACTTT,CASSHSGTGNSPLHF,TRBV14,TRBD1,.,TRBJ1-6
TGTGCCAGCAGCCCGGAGGGTAGCGGGAGAACCGATGAGCAGTTCTTC,CASSPEGSGRTDEQFF,TRBV11-3,TRBD2,.,TRBJ2-1
TGTGCCAGCAGTTTCCGGGACAGGGTCGACACCGGGGAGCTGTTTTTT,CASSFRDRVDTGELFF,TRBV7-8,TRBD1,.,TRBJ2-2
TGTGCCAGCAGCACGGGACTAGCGGGGGGGAAAGAGACCCAGTACTTC,CASSTGLAGGKETQYF,TRBV7-6,TRBD2,.,TRBJ2-5
TGTGCCAGCAGCGTAGCTGACACCCGATATGAGCAGTTCTTC,CASSVADTRYEQFF,TRBV9,.,.,TRBJ2-1
TGTGCCAGCAGTTCTCAACCGGTCTACGAGCAGTACTTC,CASSSQPVYEQYF,TRBV28,.,.,TRBJ2-7
TGTGCCAGCAGCCTTAGCGACACTACCTACAATGAGCAGTTCTTC,CASSLSDTTYNEQFF,TRBV9,.,.,TRBJ2-1
TGTGCCAGCAGTGAATATGGAGGGGCTAATGAAAAACTGTTTTTT,CASSEYGGANEKLFF,TRBV6-1,.,once,TRBJ1-4
TGTGCCAGCAGCATGGGACAGGGGGCCTCAACCCAGTACTTC,CASSMGQGASTQYF,TRBV7-7,TRBD1,few,TRBJ2-5
TGTGCCAGCAGCCACAGGGGCGCCCCCAATCAGCCCCAGCATTTT,CASSHRGAPNQPQHF,TRBV3-1/TRBV3-2,.,.,TRBJ1-5
TGTGCCAGCAGCTTAGTACCGGGACAGGGCGATGGCTACACCTTC,CASSLVPGQGDGYTF,TRBV7-3,TRBD1,.,TRBJ1-2
TGTGCCAGCTCACCGAGGCAGCTAGAGAGGGGCGAGCAGTACTTC,CASSPRQLERGEQYF,TRBV18,.,.,TRBJ2-7
TGTGCCAGCAGCCATCCCCCGGGACTAGCGGCAGATACGCAGTATTTT,CASSHPPGLAADTQYF,TRBV3-1/TRBV3-2,TRBD2,.,TRBJ2-3
TGTGCCAGCAGCTTAACGGGGCAGTACAATGAGCAGTTCTTC,CASSLTGQYNEQFF,TRBV7-3,.,.,TRBJ2-1
TGTGCCAGCAGTCCCTCCGGCGCCCGAGGACATGAGCAGTTCTTC,CASSPSGARGHEQFF,TRBV27,.,.,TRBJ2-1
TGTGCCAGCAGCCCCGACAGGGCCTCCCGAGGGTACTTC,CASSPDRASRGYF,TRBV9,TRBD1,.,TRBJ2-7
TGTGCTAGCAGCTTAGGGAACAGCGACCAAGAGACCCAGTACTTC,CASSLGNSDQETQYF,TRBV7-7,.,.,TRBJ2-5